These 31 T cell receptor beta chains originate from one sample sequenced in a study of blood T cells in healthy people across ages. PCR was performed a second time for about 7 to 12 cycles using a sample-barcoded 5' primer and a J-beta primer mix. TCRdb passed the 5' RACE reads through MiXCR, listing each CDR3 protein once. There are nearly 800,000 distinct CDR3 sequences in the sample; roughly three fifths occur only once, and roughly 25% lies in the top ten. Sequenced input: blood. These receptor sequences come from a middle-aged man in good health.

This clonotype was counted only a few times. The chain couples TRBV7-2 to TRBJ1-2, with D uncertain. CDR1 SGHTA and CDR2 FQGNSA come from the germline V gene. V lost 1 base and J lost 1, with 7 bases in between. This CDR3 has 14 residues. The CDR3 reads CASSLGRVNYGYTF. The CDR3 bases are TGTGCCAGCAGCTTAGGAAGGGTTAACTATGGCTACACCTTC.

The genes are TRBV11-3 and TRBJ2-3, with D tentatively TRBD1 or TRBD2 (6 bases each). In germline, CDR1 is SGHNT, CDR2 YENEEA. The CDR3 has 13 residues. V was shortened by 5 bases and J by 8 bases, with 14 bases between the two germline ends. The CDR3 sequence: CASSEAEGGTQYF. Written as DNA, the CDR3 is TGTGCCAGCAGCGAGGCGGAGGGGGGTACGCAGTATTTT.

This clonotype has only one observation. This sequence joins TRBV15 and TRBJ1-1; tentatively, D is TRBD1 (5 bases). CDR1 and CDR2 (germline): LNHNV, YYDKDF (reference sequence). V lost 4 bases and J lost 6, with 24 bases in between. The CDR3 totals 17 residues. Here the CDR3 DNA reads TGTGCCACCAGCACAGATCTTGAGGGGACTTTAAGGTCTGAAGCTTTCTTT. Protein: CATSTDLEGTLRSEAFF.

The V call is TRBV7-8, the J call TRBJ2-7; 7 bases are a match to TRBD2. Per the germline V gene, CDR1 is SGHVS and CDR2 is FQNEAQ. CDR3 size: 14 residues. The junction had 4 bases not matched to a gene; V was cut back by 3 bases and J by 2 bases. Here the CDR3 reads CASSLRELTYEQYF. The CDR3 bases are TGTGCCAGCAGCTTGCGGGAGCTCACCTACGAGCAGTACTTC. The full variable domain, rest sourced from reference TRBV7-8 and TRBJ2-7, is GAGVSQSPRYKVAKRGQDVALRCDPISGHVSLFWYQQALGQGPEFLTYFQNEAQLDKSGLPSDRFFAERPEGSVSTLKIQRTQQEDSAVYLCASSLRELTYEQYFGPGTRLTVT.

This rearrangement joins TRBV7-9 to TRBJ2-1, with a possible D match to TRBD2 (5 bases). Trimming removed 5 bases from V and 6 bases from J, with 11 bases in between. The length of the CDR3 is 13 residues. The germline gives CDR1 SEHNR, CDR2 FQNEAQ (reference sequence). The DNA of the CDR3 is TGTGCCAGCAGCATCGAACTAGGCAATGAGCAGTTCTTC. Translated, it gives CASSIELGNEQFF. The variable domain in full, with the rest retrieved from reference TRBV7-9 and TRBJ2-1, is DTGVSQNPRHKITKRGQNVTFRCDPISEHNRLYWYRQTLGQGPEFLTYFQNEAQLEKSRLLSDRFSAERPKGSFSTLEIQRTEQGDSAMYLCASSIELGNEQFFGPGTRLTVL.

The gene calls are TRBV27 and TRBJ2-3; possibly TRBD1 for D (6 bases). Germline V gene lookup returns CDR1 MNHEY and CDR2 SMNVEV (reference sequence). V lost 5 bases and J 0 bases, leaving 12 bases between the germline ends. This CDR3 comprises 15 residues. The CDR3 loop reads CASSRTVFSTDTQYF. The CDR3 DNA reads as TGTGCCAGCAGTCGGACAGTGTTTAGCACAGATACGCAGTATTTT.

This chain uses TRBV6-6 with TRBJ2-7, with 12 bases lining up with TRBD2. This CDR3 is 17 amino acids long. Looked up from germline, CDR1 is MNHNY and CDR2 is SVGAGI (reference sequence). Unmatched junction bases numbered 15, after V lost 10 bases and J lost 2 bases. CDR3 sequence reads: CATSPLMTSGSPYEQYF. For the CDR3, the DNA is TGTGCCACCTCGCCCCTCATGACTAGCGGGAGCCCCTACGAGCAGTACTTC.

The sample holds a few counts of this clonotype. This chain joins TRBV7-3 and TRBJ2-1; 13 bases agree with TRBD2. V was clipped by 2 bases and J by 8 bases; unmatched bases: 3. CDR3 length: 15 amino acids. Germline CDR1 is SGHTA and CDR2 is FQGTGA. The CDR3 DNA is TGTGCCAGCAGCTTAGGGACTAGCGGGAACGATGAGCAGTTCTTC. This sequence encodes CASSLGTSGNDEQFF.

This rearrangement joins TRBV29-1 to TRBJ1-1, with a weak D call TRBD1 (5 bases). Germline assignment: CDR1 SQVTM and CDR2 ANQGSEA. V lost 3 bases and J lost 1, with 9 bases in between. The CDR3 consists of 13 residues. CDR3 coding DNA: TGCAGCGTTGACAGGGTGGCGAACACTGAAGCTTTCTTT. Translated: CSVDRVANTEAFF.

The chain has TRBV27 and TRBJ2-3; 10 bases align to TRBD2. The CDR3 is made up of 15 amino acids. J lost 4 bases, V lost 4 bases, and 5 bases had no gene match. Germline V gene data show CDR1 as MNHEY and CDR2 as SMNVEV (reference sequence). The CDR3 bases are TGTGCCAGCAGTTCCAGCGGGGGGGCCTCAGATACGCAGTATTTT. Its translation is CASSSSGGASDTQYF.

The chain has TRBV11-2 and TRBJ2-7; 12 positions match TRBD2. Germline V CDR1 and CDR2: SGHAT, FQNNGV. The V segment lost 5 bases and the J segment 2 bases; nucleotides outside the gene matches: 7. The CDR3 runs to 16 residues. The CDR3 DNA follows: TGTGCCAGCAGCACTACACTAGCGGGGGGTGCCTACGAGCAGTACTTC. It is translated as CASSTTLAGGAYEQYF.

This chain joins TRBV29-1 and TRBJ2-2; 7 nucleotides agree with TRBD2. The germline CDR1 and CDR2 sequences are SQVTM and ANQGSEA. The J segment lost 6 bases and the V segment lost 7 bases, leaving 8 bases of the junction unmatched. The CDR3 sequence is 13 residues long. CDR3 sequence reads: CSALGRGSGELFF. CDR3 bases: TGCAGCGCCCTGGGGAGGGGCTCCGGGGAGCTGTTTTTT.

CDR3 protein: CASSSEARDRETQYF. CDR3 DNA sequence: TGCGCCAGCAGCTCCGAAGCCCGGGATAGGGAGACCCAGTACTTC. The chain employs TRBV5-1 and TRBJ2-5, with D possibly being TRBD2 (5 bases). The V and J ends lost 3 bases and 5 bases respectively, with 17 bases between them. The germline V gene has CDR1 SGHRS and CDR2 YFSETQ. The CDR3 sequence is 15 residues long.

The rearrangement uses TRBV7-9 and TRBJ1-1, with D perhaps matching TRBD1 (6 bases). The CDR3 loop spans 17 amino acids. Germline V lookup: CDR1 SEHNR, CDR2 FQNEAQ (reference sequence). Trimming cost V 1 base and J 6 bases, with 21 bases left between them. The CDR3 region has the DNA TGTGCCAGCAGCTTAGACCGGGGTGTTGCGGGGGCGGCTGAAGCTTTCTTT. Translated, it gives CASSLDRGVAGAAEAFF.

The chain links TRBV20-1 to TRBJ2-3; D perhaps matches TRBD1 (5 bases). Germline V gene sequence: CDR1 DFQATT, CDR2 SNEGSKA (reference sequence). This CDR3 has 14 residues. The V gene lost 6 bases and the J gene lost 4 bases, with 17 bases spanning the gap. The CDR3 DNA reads TGCAGTGCAGAACAGGCCAGGATTGCAGATACGCAGTATTTT. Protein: CSAEQARIADTQYF.

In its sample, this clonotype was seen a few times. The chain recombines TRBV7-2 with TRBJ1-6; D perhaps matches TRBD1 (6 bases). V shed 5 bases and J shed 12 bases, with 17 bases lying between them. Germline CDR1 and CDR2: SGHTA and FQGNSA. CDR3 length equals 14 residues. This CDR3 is CASSPPQGQEPLHF. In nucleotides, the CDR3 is TGTGCCAGCAGCCCCCCGCAGGGGCAGGAACCCCTCCACTTT.

CDR3 sequence reads: CASSQRTGGRTGELFF. The CDR3 coding sequence is TGTGCCAGCAGCCAACGGACAGGGGGCCGTACCGGGGAGCTGTTTTTT. The gene calls are TRBV7-2 and TRBJ2-2; 11 positions agree with TRBD1. This CDR3 is 16 amino acids long. The J segment lost 5 bases and the V segment lost 5 bases, leaving 7 bases of the junction unmatched. CDR1 is SGHTA and CDR2 is FQGNSA in the germline V gene.

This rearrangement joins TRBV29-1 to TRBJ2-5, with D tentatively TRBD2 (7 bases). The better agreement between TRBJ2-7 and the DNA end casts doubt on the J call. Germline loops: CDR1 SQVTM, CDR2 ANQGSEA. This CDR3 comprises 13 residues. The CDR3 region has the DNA TGCAGCGTGAGGGGGGGTCGAGGACGCGAGCAGTACTTC. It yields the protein CSVRGGRGREQYF.

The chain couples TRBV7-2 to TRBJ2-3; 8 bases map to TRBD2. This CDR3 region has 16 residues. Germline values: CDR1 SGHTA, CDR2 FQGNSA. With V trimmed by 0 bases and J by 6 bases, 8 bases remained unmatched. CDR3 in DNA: TGTGCCAGCAGCTTAGCTAGCGGGACCAAGTTGGATACGCAGTATTTT. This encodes CASSLASGTKLDTQYF.

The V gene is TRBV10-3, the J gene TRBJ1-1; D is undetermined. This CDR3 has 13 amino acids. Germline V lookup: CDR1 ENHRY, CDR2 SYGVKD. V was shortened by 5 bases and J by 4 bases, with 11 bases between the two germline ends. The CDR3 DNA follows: TGTGCCATCAGTCCGACAATGGCCACTGAAGCTTTCTTT. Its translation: CAISPTMATEAFF.

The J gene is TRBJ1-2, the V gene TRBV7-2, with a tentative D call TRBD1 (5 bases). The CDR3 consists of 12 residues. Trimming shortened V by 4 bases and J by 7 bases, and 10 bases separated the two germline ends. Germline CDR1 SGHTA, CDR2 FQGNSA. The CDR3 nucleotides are TGTGCCAGCAGCTCTAGGGGCTCTGGCTACACCTTC. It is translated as CASSSRGSGYTF.

In DNA, the CDR3 is TGTGCCATCAGTGAGGCCACCCTAGGAGGACAGGGAAGTACGCGTTCGTACTTC. Translating it yields CAISEATLGGQGSTRSYF. The V call is TRBV10-3, the J call TRBJ2-7; 8 nucleotides agree with TRBD1. The CDR3 contains 18 residues. Germline CDR1 and CDR2: ENHRY and SYGVKD. With V trimmed by 2 bases and J by 12 bases, 24 bases remained unmatched.

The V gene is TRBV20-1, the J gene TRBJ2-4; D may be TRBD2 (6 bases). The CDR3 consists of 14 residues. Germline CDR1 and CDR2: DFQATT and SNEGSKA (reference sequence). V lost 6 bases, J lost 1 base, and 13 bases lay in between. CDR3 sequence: CSAEGRDAKNIQYF. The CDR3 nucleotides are TGCAGTGCGGAGGGTCGGGATGCCAAAAACATTCAGTACTTC.

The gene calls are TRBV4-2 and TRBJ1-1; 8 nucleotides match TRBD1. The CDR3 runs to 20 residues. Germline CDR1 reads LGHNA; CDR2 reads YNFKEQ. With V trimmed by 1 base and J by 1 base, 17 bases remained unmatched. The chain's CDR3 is CASSQVRGRGLRLANTEAFF. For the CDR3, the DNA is TGTGCCAGCAGCCAAGTTCGGGGCAGGGGGCTTCGTCTGGCGAACACTGAAGCTTTCTTT.

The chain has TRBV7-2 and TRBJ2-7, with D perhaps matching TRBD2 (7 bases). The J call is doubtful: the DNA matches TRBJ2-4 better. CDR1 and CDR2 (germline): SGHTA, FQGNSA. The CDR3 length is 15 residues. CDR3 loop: CASSFGGGLGNIQYF. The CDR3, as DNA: TGTGCCAGCAGCTTTGGGGGGGGGCTAGGAAACATTCAGTACTTC.

The CDR3: CASSGADSFVSPLHF. For the CDR3, the DNA is TGTGCCAGCAGCGGAGCGGACAGCTTCGTCTCACCCCTCCACTTT. The chain employs TRBV5-5 and TRBJ1-6; TRBD1 is a possible D gene (6 bases). The V gene's germline CDR1 is SGHKS and CDR2 YYEKEE (reference sequence). The CDR3 is 15 residues long. The V end was cut by 4 bases, the J end by 10 bases, with 18 bases between.

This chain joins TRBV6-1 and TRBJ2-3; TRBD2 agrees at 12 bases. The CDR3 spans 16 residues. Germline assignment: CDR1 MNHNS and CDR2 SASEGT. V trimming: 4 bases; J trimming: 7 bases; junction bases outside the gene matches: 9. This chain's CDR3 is CASSASSGGALHTQYF. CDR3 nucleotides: TGTGCCAGCAGTGCATCTAGCGGGGGGGCTTTACATACGCAGTATTTT.

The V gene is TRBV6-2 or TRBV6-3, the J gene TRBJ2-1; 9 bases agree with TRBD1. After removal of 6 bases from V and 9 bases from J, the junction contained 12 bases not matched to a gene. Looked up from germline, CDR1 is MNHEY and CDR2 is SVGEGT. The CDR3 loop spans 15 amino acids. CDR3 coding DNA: TGTGCCAGCAGACGCGGACAGGGGAGCTACTTTGAGCAGTTCTTC. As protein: CASRRGQGSYFEQFF.

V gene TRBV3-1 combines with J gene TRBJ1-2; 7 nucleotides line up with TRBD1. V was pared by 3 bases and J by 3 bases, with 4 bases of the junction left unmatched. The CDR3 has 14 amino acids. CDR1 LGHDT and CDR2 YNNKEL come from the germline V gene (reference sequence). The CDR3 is CASSHDREDYGYTF. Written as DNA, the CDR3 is TGTGCCAGCAGCCACGACAGGGAAGACTATGGCTACACCTTC. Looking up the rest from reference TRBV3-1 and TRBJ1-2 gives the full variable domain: DTAVSQTPKYLVTQMGNDKSIKCEQNLGHDTMYWYKQDSKKFLKIMFSYNNKELIINETVPNRFSPKSPDKAHLNLHINSLELGDSAVYFCASSHDREDYGYTFGSGTRLTVV.

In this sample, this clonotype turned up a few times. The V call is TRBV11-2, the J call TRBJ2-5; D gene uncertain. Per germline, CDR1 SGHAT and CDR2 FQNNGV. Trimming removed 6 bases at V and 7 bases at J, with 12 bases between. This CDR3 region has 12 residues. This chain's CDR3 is CASRPTVGTQYF. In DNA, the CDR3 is TGTGCCAGCAGGCCAACCGTCGGGACCCAGTACTTC.

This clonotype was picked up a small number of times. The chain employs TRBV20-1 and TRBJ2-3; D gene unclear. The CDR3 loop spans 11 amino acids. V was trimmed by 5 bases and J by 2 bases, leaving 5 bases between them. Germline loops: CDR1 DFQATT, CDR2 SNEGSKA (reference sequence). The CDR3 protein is CSAWNTDTQYF. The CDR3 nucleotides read TGCAGTGCTTGGAACACAGATACGCAGTATTTT.